Listed here are 25 T cell receptor beta chains from one sample, sequenced in a study of Tregs in tolerant kidney transplant recipients. The repertoire was sequenced with immunoSEQ multiplex PCR; TCRdb's copy has only in-frame clones and lacks some. The sample holds some 74,000 clones; approximately 89% are singletons and the top ten take approximately 0.33%. The sample consisted of Tregs from blood, taken before the transplant. The receptor set was obtained from a human donor who received a combined kidney and bone marrow transplant.

As to this clone: A junction boundary mismatches the germline segment, possibly from a read error. The chain links TRBV27 to TRBJ2-1, with 13 bases fitting TRBD2. This CDR3 region has 13 residues. In germline, CDR1 is MNHEY, CDR2 SMNVEV (reference sequence). CDR3 region: CASRRTSGSSLVF. Here the CDR3 DNA reads TGTGCCAGCAGACGGACTAGCGGGAGCTCTTTGGTCTTC.

This chain links TRBV30 with TRBJ1-3; TRBD1 is a possible D gene (6 bases). The CDR3 consists of 16 residues. CDR1 GTSNPN and CDR2 SVGIG come from the germline V gene (reference sequence). V lost 0 bases, J lost 1 base, and 13 bases lay in between. The CDR3 bases are TGTGCCTGGAGTGTGGGAGGGGGTTATTCTGGAAACACCATATATTTT. Encoded protein: CAWSVGGGYSGNTIYF.

The rearrangement links TRBV4-2 to TRBJ2-7, with 7 bases aligning to TRBD1. The CDR3 length is 17 residues. Germline-derived CDR1 and CDR2 are LGHNA and YNFKEQ. The V segment lost 0 bases and the J segment 3 bases; nucleotides outside the gene matches: 11. CDR3 residues: CASSQEGGQGNGYEQYF. The CDR3 region has the DNA TGTGCCAGCAGCCAAGAAGGGGGCCAGGGGAATGGCTACGAGCAGTACTTC.

The CDR3 here is CASSQELMGQGYGYTF. The CDR3 nucleotides read TGCGCCAGCAGCCAAGAACTCATGGGACAGGGCTATGGCTACACCTTC. The V call is TRBV4-1, the J call TRBJ1-2; TRBD1 matches 9 bases. V gave up 0 bases and J gave up 4 bases; unmatched junction bases: 6. This CDR3 has 16 residues. The germline V gene has CDR1 MGHRA and CDR2 YSYEKL.

J is TRBJ2-7 and V is TRBV6-1; a weak D match, TRBD1 (5 bases). V was clipped by 2 bases and J by 3 bases, with 5 bases between them. The length of the CDR3 is 12 residues. CDR1 MNHNS and CDR2 SASEGT come from the germline V gene. The CDR3 DNA sequence: TGTGCCAGCAGTGAACAGGGCTACGAGCAGTACTTC. Translated, it gives CASSEQGYEQYF.

This chain connects TRBV30 to TRBJ1-1; tentatively, D is TRBD1 (6 bases). CDR1 GTSNPN and CDR2 SVGIG come from the germline V gene (reference sequence). There are 13 residues in the CDR3. Deletions cut 3 bases from V and 0 bases from J, with 8 bases between. The CDR3 nucleotides read TGTGCCTGGAGGCGGACAGTGAACACTGAAGCTTTCTTT. Translation gives CAWRRTVNTEAFF.

The V call is TRBV5-4, the J call TRBJ2-1; no firm D call. This CDR3 is built from 14 residues. Germline assignment: CDR1 SGHNT and CDR2 YYREEE (reference sequence). Trimming left V 3 bases short and J 5 bases short, with 12 bases between. The CDR3 is CASSWAGPHNEQFF. The CDR3 nucleotides are TGTGCCAGCAGCTGGGCAGGCCCGCACAATGAGCAGTTCTTC. The whole variable domain, remainder taken from reference TRBV5-4 and TRBJ2-1, is ETGVTQSPTHLIKTRGQQVTLRCSSQSGHNTVSWYQQALGQGPQFIFQYYREEENGRGNFPPRFSGLQFPNYSSELNVNALELDDSALYLCASSWAGPHNEQFFGPGTRLTVL.

As for this clone: Different DNA sequences within this sample yield the same CDR3. The J gene is TRBJ2-1, the V gene TRBV5-1; D remains ambiguous. From germline, CDR1 is SGHRS and CDR2 YFSETQ. The CDR3 is 11 residues long. Deletions cut 5 bases from V and 9 bases from J, with 9 bases between. The CDR3 reads CASRFGVEQFF. CDR3 coding DNA: TGCGCCAGCAGATTTGGGGTTGAGCAGTTCTTC.

This sequence joins TRBV7-6 and TRBJ2-1, with 9 bases that match TRBD2. This CDR3 region has 13 residues. J was trimmed by 7 bases and V by 5 bases; bases with no gene match: 3. CDR1 is SGHVS, CDR2 FNYEAQ, per germline. The CDR3 region has the DNA TGTGCCAGCAGCCAGGGACTAGCAAATGAGCAGTTCTTC. As protein: CASSQGLANEQFF.

V usage is TRBV2 and J usage is TRBJ2-5; D perhaps matches TRBD2 (6 bases). The germline CDR1 and CDR2 sequences are SNHLY and FYNNEI. CDR3 length equals 15 residues. The V end was cut by 4 bases, the J end by 2 bases, with 14 bases between. CDR3 protein: CASSGSTRLQETQYF. The CDR3 DNA reads TGTGCCAGCAGTGGGTCGACTAGACTACAAGAGACCCAGTACTTC. The full variable domain, completed using reference TRBV2 and TRBJ2-5, is EPEVTQTPSHQVTQMGQEVILRCVPISNHLYFYWYRQILGQKVEFLVSFYNNEISEKSEIFDDQFSVERPDGSNFTLKIRSTKLEDSAMYFCASSGSTRLQETQYFGPGTRLLVL.

V is TRBV5-1 and J is TRBJ2-5, with 8 bases identical to TRBD2. Germline V lookup: CDR1 SGHRS, CDR2 YFSETQ. The V gene end was trimmed by 3 bases and the J gene end by 2 bases; junction bases not matched to a gene: 6. The CDR3 is 15 amino acids. The CDR3 loop reads CASSYGGGRQETQYF. The CDR3 bases are TGCGCCAGCAGCTACGGCGGGGGGCGGCAAGAGACCCAGTACTTC.

The chain is built from TRBV30 and TRBJ1-3, with a weak D call TRBD1 (5 bases). CDR1 is GTSNPN and CDR2 is SVGIG in the germline V gene (reference sequence). The CDR3 length is 14 residues. The V end was cut by 3 bases, the J end by 1 base, with 10 bases between. This CDR3 reads CAWSPGGSGNTIYF. CDR3 DNA sequence: TGTGCCTGGAGCCCTGGGGGATCTGGAAACACCATATATTTT.

V is TRBV18 and J is TRBJ2-2; D possibly corresponds to TRBD1 (5 bases). The CDR3 has 17 residues. V was shortened by 3 bases and J by 9 bases, with 23 bases between the two germline ends. CDR1 is KGHSH, CDR2 LQKENI, per germline. CDR3 in amino acids: CASSPLKTDSQRRELFF. DNA of the CDR3: TGTGCCAGCTCACCCCTCAAGACAGACAGCCAGCGCAGGGAGCTGTTTTTT.

The V call is TRBV7-9, the J call TRBJ2-7; TRBD1 aligns across 8 bases. V lost 5 bases to trimming and J lost 3 bases; unmatched junction nucleotides: 6. Germline V gene data show CDR1 as SEHNR and CDR2 as FQNEAQ (reference sequence). The CDR3 sequence is 14 residues long. The CDR3 sequence: CASSRGQAFYEQYF. CDR3 coding DNA: TGTGCCAGCAGCCGGGGACAGGCTTTCTACGAGCAGTACTTC.

V usage is TRBV28 and J usage is TRBJ2-7, with TRBD2 matching 8 bases. V lost 10 bases to trimming and J lost 2 bases; unmatched junction nucleotides: 7. In germline, CDR1 is MDHEN, CDR2 SYDVKM. The CDR3 length is 13 residues. CDR3 region: CATKTSGPYEQYF. In DNA, the CDR3 is TGTGCCACCAAAACTAGCGGCCCCTACGAGCAGTACTTC.

This clone was picked up one time. The chain recombines TRBV2 with TRBJ1-5; D remains unclear. CDR3 length: 13 amino acids. Trimming pared 7 bases from V and 6 bases from J, leaving 13 bases between. The germline V gene encodes CDR1 SNHLY and CDR2 FYNNEI. CDR3: CASTPWGAQPQHF. In DNA, the CDR3 is TGTGCCAGCACTCCCTGGGGAGCTCAGCCCCAGCATTTT.

This clone was seen a handful of times. This chain links TRBV4-3 with TRBJ2-5, with D perhaps TRBD2 (6 bases). Germline values: CDR1 LGHNA, CDR2 YSLEER. V was trimmed by 1 base and J by 0 bases, leaving 21 bases between them. The CDR3 has 19 residues. As DNA, the CDR3 is TGCGCCAGCAGCCAAGGAATTATGTGGAGGGAGAAGAACCAAGAGACCCAGTACTTC. Encoded protein: CASSQGIMWREKNQETQYF.

This chain links TRBV28 with TRBJ1-1; no reliable D call. With 3 bases removed from V and 2 bases from J, the gap between germline ends came to 7 bases. The CDR3 is 13 amino acids. Per the germline V gene, CDR1 is MDHEN and CDR2 is SYDVKM. CDR3: CASSLRGNTEAFF. CDR3 DNA: TGTGCCAGCAGTTTGCGTGGAAACACTGAAGCTTTCTTT.

The chain joins TRBV2 to TRBJ2-1; 14 nucleotides line up with TRBD2. This CDR3 has 16 residues. Germline CDR1 and CDR2: SNHLY and FYNNEI. Trimming removed 7 bases from V and 6 bases from J; junction bases left unmatched: 8. CDR3 protein: CASMGTSGRFGNEQFF. Here the CDR3 DNA reads TGTGCCAGCATGGGGACTAGCGGGAGATTTGGCAATGAGCAGTTCTTC.

The rearrangement uses TRBV7-6 and TRBJ2-7, with 8 nucleotides matching TRBD1. Germline lookup yields CDR1 SGHVS and CDR2 FNYEAQ. Trimming took 1 base from V and 5 from J; bases not matched to a gene: 13. The CDR3 has 17 amino acids. CDR3 sequence: CASSLGFPGQVSNEQYF. The CDR3 DNA sequence: TGTGCCAGCAGCTTAGGATTCCCGGGACAGGTTTCCAACGAGCAGTACTTC.

V and J are TRBV27 and TRBJ2-5; no reliable D call. V lost 4 bases to trimming and J lost 2 bases, with 8 bases between them. There are 13 residues in the CDR3. The V gene's germline CDR1 is MNHEY and CDR2 SMNVEV (reference sequence). The CDR3: CASSSLIQETQYF. The CDR3 DNA is TGTGCCAGCAGTTCTCTCATACAAGAGACCCAGTACTTC.

The rearrangement joins TRBV29-1 to TRBJ2-5; the D gene could be TRBD1 or TRBD2 (5 bases each). In germline, CDR1 is SQVTM, CDR2 ANQGSEA. The CDR3 covers 11 residues. Trimming cost V 8 bases and J 5 bases, with 12 bases left between them. The DNA for the CDR3 is TGCAGCTATCGACAGCGGGAGACCCAGTACTTC. It yields the protein CSYRQRETQYF.

The CDR3 here is CASSPLAGPSYEQYF. CDR3 sequence (DNA): TGTGCCAGCAGTCCACTAGCGGGTCCCTCCTACGAGCAGTACTTC. This sequence joins TRBV27 and TRBJ2-7, with TRBD2 matching 9 bases. J lost 0 bases, V lost 5 bases, and 5 bases had no gene match. The CDR3 runs to 15 residues. Germline assignment: CDR1 MNHEY and CDR2 SMNVEV (reference sequence).

The sample holds one count of this clone. J is TRBJ2-5 and V is TRBV28, with 9 positions matching TRBD2. The CDR3 is 16 amino acids. V was clipped by 3 bases and J by 1 base; unmatched bases: 6. The germline gives CDR1 MDHEN, CDR2 SYDVKM. The CDR3 region has the DNA TGTGCCAGCAGTTTGTTTCTAGCGGGAAGCCAAGAGACCCAGTACTTC. The encoded protein is CASSLFLAGSQETQYF.

This chain uses TRBV27 with TRBJ1-1; maybe TRBD1 (5 bases). Trimming removed 3 bases from V and 5 bases from J, with 10 bases in between. The CDR3 runs to 13 residues. Germline V gene data show CDR1 as MNHEY and CDR2 as SMNVEV (reference sequence). CDR3 protein: CASSFFGGTEAFF. The DNA of the CDR3 is TGTGCCAGCAGTTTTTTCGGGGGGACTGAAGCTTTCTTT.